This T cell receptor beta chain was profiled in a study of blood T cells in healthy people across ages. Next came a second PCR, run for about 7 to 12 cycles, which used a sample-barcoded 5' primer along with a J-beta primer mix. Each TCR beta cDNA got a 12-nucleotide random molecular identifier. One entry per CDR3 protein results from TCRdb running MiXCR on the 5' RACE reads. The sample includes 850,000 or so distinct CDR3 sequences, under 35% of them seen just once. CDR1 SGHRS and CDR2 YFSETQ come from the germline V gene. CDR3 length equals 15 residues. V was clipped by 2 bases and J by 4 bases; unmatched bases: 8.

Sequences were obtained from blood. The sequence was collected from a woman of 80 years or more in good health. The chain employs TRBV5-1 and TRBJ2-5; 7 nucleotides agree with TRBD1. The CDR3: CASSLRTGVPETQYF. Written as DNA, the CDR3 is TGCGCCAGCAGCTTACGTACAGGGGTCCCAGAGACCCAGTACTTC.